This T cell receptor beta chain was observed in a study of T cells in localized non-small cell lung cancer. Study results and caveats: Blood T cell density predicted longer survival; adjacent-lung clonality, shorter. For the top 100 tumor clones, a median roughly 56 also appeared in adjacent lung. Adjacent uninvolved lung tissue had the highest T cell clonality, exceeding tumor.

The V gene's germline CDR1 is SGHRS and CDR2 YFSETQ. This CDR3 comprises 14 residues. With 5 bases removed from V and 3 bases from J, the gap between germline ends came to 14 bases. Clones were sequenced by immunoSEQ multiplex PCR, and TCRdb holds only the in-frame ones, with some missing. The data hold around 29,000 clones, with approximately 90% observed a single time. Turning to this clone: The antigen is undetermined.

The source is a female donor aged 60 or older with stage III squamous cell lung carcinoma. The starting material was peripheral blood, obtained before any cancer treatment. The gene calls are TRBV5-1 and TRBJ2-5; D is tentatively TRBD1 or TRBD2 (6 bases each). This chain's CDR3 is CASSTSRGEETQYF. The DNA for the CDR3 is TGCGCCAGCAGTACCTCGAGGGGGGAAGAGACCCAGTACTTC.